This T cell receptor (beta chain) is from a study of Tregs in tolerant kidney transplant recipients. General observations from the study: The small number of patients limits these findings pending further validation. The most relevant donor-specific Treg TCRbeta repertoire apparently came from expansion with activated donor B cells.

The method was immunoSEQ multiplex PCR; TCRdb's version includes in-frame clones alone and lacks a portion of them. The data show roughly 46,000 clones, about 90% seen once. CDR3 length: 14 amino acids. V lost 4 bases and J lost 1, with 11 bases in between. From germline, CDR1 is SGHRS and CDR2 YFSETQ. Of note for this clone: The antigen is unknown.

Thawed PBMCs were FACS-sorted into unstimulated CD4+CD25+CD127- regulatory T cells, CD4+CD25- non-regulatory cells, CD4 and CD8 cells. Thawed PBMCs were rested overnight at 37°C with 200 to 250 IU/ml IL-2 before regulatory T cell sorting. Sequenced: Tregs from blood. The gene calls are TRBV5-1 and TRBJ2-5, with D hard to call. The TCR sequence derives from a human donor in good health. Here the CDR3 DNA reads TGCGCCAGCAGCCCGCGCGGTACCCAAGAGACCCAGTACTTC. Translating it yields CASSPRGTQETQYF.